Shown below are 3 T cell receptor beta chains from a single sample sequenced in a study of T cell clones after liver transplantation. Generated by immunoSEQ multiplex PCR, the TCRdb table keeps only in-frame clones and is missing some. The sample lists approximately 10,000 clones, 60% to 75% occurring once. This specimen consisted of CD4+ T cells from blood, obtained around 31 months after liver transplant. These receptors were collected from a human patient who received a liver transplant. Certain T cells may be donor cells from the graft.

Only a few counts were recorded for this clone. The chain combines TRBV2 with TRBJ2-5, with D possibly TRBD2 on 6 matching bases. CDR3 length equals 14 residues. Trimming took off 4 bases at V and 3 bases at J, with 12 bases between the two ends. The germline V gene encodes CDR1 SNHLY and CDR2 FYNNEI. The CDR3 sequence: CASSGGDLKETQYF. CDR3 nucleotide sequence: TGTGCCAGCAGTGGGGGGGATTTGAAAGAGACCCAGTACTTC.

By frequency in the sample, this clone is medium-sized. The V and J genes are TRBV5-1 and TRBJ1-1, with D maybe TRBD1 (5 bases). Trimming pared 5 bases from V and 1 base from J, leaving 6 bases between. The CDR3 has 12 residues. CDR1 SGHRS and CDR2 YFSETQ come from the germline V gene. CDR3 DNA sequence: TGCGCCAGCAGGAGGGGGAACACTGAAGCTTTCTTT. This translates into CASRRGNTEAFF.

The chain combines TRBV11-2 with TRBJ2-7; 8 bases match TRBD1. The V and J ends lost 9 bases and 5 bases, in that order; junction bases with no gene match: 9. This CDR3 region has 13 residues. Germline V CDR1 and CDR2: SGHAT, FQNNGV. CDR3 nucleotide sequence: TGTGCCAGTGGTAACAGGGGGATGGACGAGCAGTACTTC. Protein: CASGNRGMDEQYF.